The 23 T cell receptor beta chains presented below share a single source sample, sequenced in a study of shared clonotypes between healthy human individuals (dated by TCRdb to the early 2020s). Library generation was performed with the immunoSEQ multiplex PCR assay. TCRdb's version of the immuneACCESS table is confined to in-frame rearrangements and falls short of the full clone set. An unresolved V gene accounts for under half of the shortfall where checked; the remainder is of unknown origin. The sample table shows some 1,400,000 clones, and over 95% are seen once. Roughly 1.2% of the sample comes from the top ten. The sequenced sample was naive CD4+ T cells sorted from blood. The meaning of the sample's cell subset or site label: CD45RA+ positively selected. Receptors were obtained from a man between 25 and 39 years old in good health.

The CDR3 DNA reads TGTGCCAGCTCGCAGATACTTTCCTACGAGCAGTACTTC. Translation: CASSQILSYEQYF. The chain uses TRBV5-6 and TRBJ2-7; no reliable D call. The CDR3 runs 13 residues. CDR1 SGHDT and CDR2 YYEEEE come from the germline V gene. Deletions cut 7 bases from V and 1 base from J, with 12 bases between.

This rearrangement joins TRBV9 to TRBJ2-5, with TRBD2 matching over 11 bases. Germline assignment: CDR1 SGDLS and CDR2 YYNGEE. V trimming: 0 bases; J trimming: 4 bases; junction bases outside the gene matches: 11. This CDR3 has 18 residues. The CDR3 spells CASSVGGLAGGRGETQYF. Here the CDR3 DNA reads TGTGCCAGCAGCGTAGGAGGACTAGCGGGTGGGAGAGGAGAGACCCAGTACTTC.

This clone was seen only once. The V call is TRBV27, the J call TRBJ2-7; 10 nucleotides agree with TRBD2. CDR3 size: 13 residues. V lost 7 bases and J lost 9; bases outside the gene matches: 9. The germline V gene encodes CDR1 MNHEY and CDR2 SMNVEV (reference sequence). The CDR3 DNA follows: TGTGCCAGCAACGGTAGCGGGAGGCGGGTGCAGTACTTC. Its translation is CASNGSGRRVQYF.

V usage is TRBV5-4 and J usage is TRBJ2-1, with TRBD2 matching over 7 bases. The CDR3 is 14 amino acids. V was pared by 4 bases and J by 7 bases, with 8 bases of the junction left unmatched. Germline V gives CDR1 SGHNT, CDR2 YYREEE (reference sequence). For the CDR3, the DNA is TGTGCCAGCAGCCGAGAGGGGAGGGCGAATGAGCAGTTCTTC. Its translation: CASSREGRANEQFF.

This chain links TRBV7-2 with TRBJ2-3; TRBD2 agrees at 8 bases. J gave up 8 bases and V 5 bases, and 15 bases lay outside the gene matches. The CDR3 has 16 residues. Germline V gene data show CDR1 as SGHTA and CDR2 as FQGNSA. The CDR3 here is CASSRDGPGGGGTQYF. The DNA for the CDR3 is TGTGCCAGCAGCAGGGACGGGCCCGGGGGGGGTGGTACGCAGTATTTT.

The chain recombines TRBV28 with TRBJ2-1; D is unresolved. With 2 bases removed from V and 9 bases from J, the gap between germline ends came to 5 bases. CDR1 is MDHEN, CDR2 SYDVKM, per germline. This CDR3 contains 11 residues. CDR3 sequence (DNA): TGTGCCAGCAGTTTACTTGTTGAGCAGTTCTTC. Translating it yields CASSLLVEQFF.

The V gene is TRBV5-4, the J gene TRBJ2-2; D is unclear. Trimming took 9 bases from V and 0 from J, leaving 9 bases between them. Germline values: CDR1 SGHNT, CDR2 YYREEE (reference sequence). The CDR3 totals 13 residues. This CDR3 reads CATRGTNTGELFF. The CDR3 coding sequence is TGTGCCACCAGAGGTACGAACACCGGGGAGCTGTTTTTT.

The CDR3 region has the DNA TGCGCCAGCAGCTCAGGGACAGGGGTACTAGCGTTCTACACCGGGGAGCTGTTTTTT. Protein product: CASSSGTGVLAFYTGELFF. This chain links TRBV5-1 with TRBJ2-2; 10 bases agree with TRBD1. CDR3 length: 19 amino acids. Germline assignment: CDR1 SGHRS and CDR2 YFSETQ. V lost 3 bases and J lost 3; bases outside the gene matches: 14.

Remarks on this clone: Distinct nucleotide sequences in the sample also encode this CDR3. This chain links TRBV28 with TRBJ2-7, with a possible D match to TRBD1 (6 bases). The CDR3 runs to 12 residues. The V gene lost 5 bases and the J gene lost 3 bases, with 8 bases spanning the gap. The germline V gene encodes CDR1 MDHEN and CDR2 SYDVKM. CDR3 in amino acids: CASSRGSYEQYF. DNA for the CDR3: TGTGCCAGCAGTAGGGGGAGCTACGAGCAGTACTTC.

The chain recombines TRBV5-6 with TRBJ2-2; TRBD2 matches 9 bases. This CDR3 contains 16 residues. Looked up from germline, CDR1 is SGHDT and CDR2 is YYEEEE. With 4 bases clipped from V and 1 base from J, the junction kept 5 bases outside the gene matches. The CDR3 loop reads CASSLGLALNTGELFF. DNA of the CDR3: TGTGCCAGCAGCCTGGGACTAGCTTTGAACACCGGGGAGCTGTTTTTT. The full variable domain, with the rest looked up from reference TRBV5-6 and TRBJ2-2, is DAGVTQSPTHLIKTRGQQVTLRCSPKSGHDTVSWYQQALGQGPQFIFQYYEEEERQRGNFPDRFSGHQFPNYSSELNVNALLLGDSALYLCASSLGLALNTGELFFGEGSRLTVL.

V and J are TRBV28 and TRBJ1-2, with 9 bases aligning to TRBD1. The trim removed 4 bases at V and 8 bases at J, leaving 8 bases unmatched. Germline CDR1 reads MDHEN; CDR2 reads SYDVKM. The CDR3 consists of 14 residues. Here the CDR3 DNA reads TGTGCCAGCAGTTCCACCACAGGGGGCTGGGGCTACACCTTC. This sequence encodes CASSSTTGGWGYTF.

The gene calls are TRBV11-3 and TRBJ2-2; 8 bases map to TRBD1. The CDR3 consists of 16 residues. The V and J ends lost 2 bases and 4 bases, in that order; junction bases with no gene match: 6. CDR1 is SGHNT and CDR2 is YENEEA in the germline V gene. The CDR3 loop is CASSLQRTGSTGELFF. CDR3 bases: TGTGCCAGCAGCTTACAACGGACAGGGAGCACCGGGGAGCTGTTTTTT.

The chain employs TRBV5-5 and TRBJ2-7; D is possibly TRBD1 (7 bases). This CDR3 has 15 residues. Germline-derived CDR1 and CDR2 are SGHKS and YYEKEE (reference sequence). V was trimmed by 4 bases and J by 0 bases, leaving 14 bases between them. CDR3: CASSSGGGASYEQYF. The CDR3 DNA sequence: TGTGCCAGCAGCAGCGGAGGGGGCGCCTCCTACGAGCAGTACTTC.

The chain combines TRBV9 with TRBJ2-3; TRBD1 might be the D (6 bases). The CDR3 has 14 amino acids. CDR1 is SGDLS, CDR2 YYNGEE, per germline. V lost 4 bases and J 1 base, leaving 10 bases between the germline ends. CDR3 sequence: CASSFRQGTDTQYF. DNA of the CDR3: TGTGCCAGCAGCTTCCGACAGGGCACAGATACGCAGTATTTT.

Note on this clone: This specimen includes other DNA sequences encoding the same CDR3. The V call is TRBV6-5, the J call TRBJ2-7; a possible D gene is TRBD1 (6 bases). This CDR3 spans 13 amino acids. Per germline, CDR1 MNHEY and CDR2 SVGAGI. V was shortened by 5 bases and J by 2 bases, with 10 bases between the two germline ends. The CDR3 is CASSRQAPYEQYF. Written as DNA, the CDR3 is TGTGCCAGCAGTAGACAGGCGCCCTACGAGCAGTACTTC.

This clone was seen once. Distinct nucleotide sequences in the sample also encode this CDR3. J is TRBJ2-1 and V is TRBV7-6; D remains ambiguous. This CDR3 has 12 amino acids. The germline V gene encodes CDR1 SGHVS and CDR2 FNYEAQ. V gave up 4 bases and J gave up 2 bases, with 3 bases separating them. DNA for the CDR3: TGTGCCAGCAGCTCGACCTACAATGAGCAGTTCTTC. Encoded protein: CASSSTYNEQFF. Full variable domain (missing parts from reference TRBV7-6 and TRBJ2-1): GAGVSQSPRYKVTKRGQDVALRCDPISGHVSLYWYRQALGQGPEFLTYFNYEAQQDKSGLPNDRFSAERPEGSISTLTIQRTEQRDSAMYRCASSSTYNEQFFGPGTRLTVL.

The V and J genes are TRBV4-1 and TRBJ1-2; D is undetermined. The CDR3 covers 16 residues. Germline V gene sequence: CDR1 MGHRA, CDR2 YSYEKL. V lost 0 bases to trimming and J lost 0 bases, with 11 bases between them. CDR3 residues: CASSQDSYGANYGYTF. The CDR3 DNA sequence: TGCGCCAGCAGCCAAGATTCTTACGGAGCTAACTATGGCTACACCTTC.

This clone was picked up a small number of times. The rearrangement uses TRBV13 and TRBJ2-7; 8 bases fit TRBD1. V shed 4 bases, J shed 3 bases, and the junction held 5 bases outside the gene matches. This CDR3 has 14 amino acids. CDR1 and CDR2 (germline): PRHDT, FYEKMQ (reference sequence). CDR3 loop: CASSSGQEGYEQYF. DNA for the CDR3: TGTGCCAGCAGCTCGGGACAGGAGGGCTACGAGCAGTACTTC.

The chain uses TRBV9 and TRBJ2-3; D may be TRBD2 (5 bases). The CDR3 has 15 residues. Deletions cut 0 bases from V and 2 bases from J, with 10 bases between. Germline-derived CDR1 and CDR2 are SGDLS and YYNGEE. The CDR3 DNA sequence: TGTGCCAGCAGCGTAGGGGAGCTGATCACAGATACGCAGTATTTT. As protein: CASSVGELITDTQYF. The full variable domain, with the rest looked up from reference TRBV9 and TRBJ2-3, is DSGVTQTPKHLITATGQRVTLRCSPRSGDLSVYWYQQSLDQGLQFLIQYYNGEERAKGNILERFSAQQFPDLHSELNLSSLELGDSALYFCASSVGELITDTQYFGPGTRLTVL.

The V and J genes are TRBV7-2 and TRBJ2-3; 11 nucleotides align to TRBD2. The V segment lost 4 bases and the J segment 11 bases; nucleotides outside the gene matches: 5. The CDR3 has 13 residues. The germline gives CDR1 SGHTA, CDR2 FQGNSA. CDR3 protein: CASSSLAGEEQYF. In nucleotides, the CDR3 is TGTGCCAGCAGCTCACTAGCGGGAGAGGAGCAGTATTTT.

On this clone: Other nucleotide sequences in the sample specify the same CDR3. The V and J genes are TRBV5-4 and TRBJ2-1, with TRBD2 identical over 7 bases. J gave up 4 bases and V 3 bases, and 1 base lay outside the gene matches. The length of the CDR3 is 13 residues. The germline CDR1 and CDR2 sequences are SGHNT and YYREEE (reference sequence). This chain's CDR3 is CASSSRGYNEQFF. CDR3 coding DNA: TGTGCCAGCAGCTCGCGGGGGTACAATGAGCAGTTCTTC.

The chain combines TRBV9 with TRBJ1-5; a possible D gene is TRBD1 (6 bases). V was cut by 5 bases and J by 0 bases, with 12 bases left in between. The CDR3 covers 15 residues. Germline-derived CDR1 and CDR2 are SGDLS and YYNGEE. The CDR3 DNA sequence: TGTGCCAGCAGACGCTTCAGGGGTAGCAATCAGCCCCAGCATTTT. This codes for CASRRFRGSNQPQHF.

This chain connects TRBV9 to TRBJ1-1; 7 nucleotides agree with TRBD1. Per the germline V gene, CDR1 is SGDLS and CDR2 is YYNGEE. J gave up 8 bases and V 2 bases, and 15 bases lay outside the gene matches. CDR3 length equals 16 residues. This chain's CDR3 is CASSVRQGLTGGEAFF. The CDR3 nucleotides are TGTGCCAGCAGCGTCCGACAGGGCTTGACTGGGGGAGAAGCTTTCTTT.